This T cell receptor (beta chain) comes out of a study of T cell repertoires in cytomegalovirus infection. The study's findings and limits: Predominance within the ex vivo response was attributable to HLA-C-restricted CMV-specific TCR beta clonotypes.

The germline V and J ends were trimmed by 6 bases and 4 bases, with 19 bases remaining between them. Germline V gene lookup returns CDR1 DFQATT and CDR2 SNEGSKA (reference sequence). The CDR3 sequence is 16 residues long. Via MiXCR, TCRdb re-called the reads, giving one row per CDR3 protein. The sample includes 560,000 or so distinct CDR3 sequences, 15% to 20% seen only once; the top ten take 20% to 30%. This clonotype appeared a few times. Its specificity is unknown. The chain links TRBV20-1 to TRBJ1-6; no clear D gene. Sequencing input: CD8+ T cells from PBMCs. The source is a human donor in good health (CMV status not recorded). Some clones in this sample may be carry-over from other donors' samples. CDR3 residues: CSATPTPKLYNSPLHF. The CDR3 region has the DNA TGCAGTGCCACCCCAACGCCTAAATTGTATAATTCACCCCTCCACTTT.